Shown below are 21 T cell receptor beta chains from a single sample sequenced in a study of blood T cells in healthy people across ages. Combining a sample-barcoded 5' primer with a J-beta primer mix, a second PCR ran for about 6 to 11 cycles. TCRdb analysed the 5' RACE reads with MiXCR anew, one entry per CDR3 protein. The sample lists some 790,000 distinct CDR3 sequences, 25% to 35% occurring once. What was sequenced was blood. The receptors derive from a woman of 80 years or more in good health.

The table lists this clonotype with a few counts. The V and J genes are TRBV12-3 or TRBV12-4 and TRBJ1-6, with 8 bases that match TRBD1. V lost 5 bases and J lost 7; bases outside the gene matches: 10. The CDR3 has 16 residues. In nucleotides, the CDR3 is TGTGCCAGCAGTGAACGTACAGGGGGGGAAAATTCACCCCTCCACTTT. Encoded protein: CASSERTGGENSPLHF.

There are a few counts of this clonotype. The chain joins TRBV4-1 to TRBJ2-1, with 8 bases that match TRBD1. Germline V gives CDR1 MGHRA, CDR2 YSYEKL. The ends lost 1 base at V and 7 bases at J; junction bases unmatched: 9. The CDR3 runs 16 residues. The CDR3 bases are TGCGCCAGCAGCCAAGTCGGACAGGGTGAGGGGAATGAGCAGTTCTTC. As protein: CASSQVGQGEGNEQFF.

This chain joins TRBV7-9 and TRBJ1-4; the D gene is possibly TRBD1 (5 bases). Trimming stripped 5 bases from V and 8 bases from J, with 15 bases between. There are 14 residues in the CDR3. The germline CDR1 and CDR2 sequences are SEHNR and FQNEAQ (reference sequence). The CDR3 DNA reads as TGTGCCAGCAGCCGAGTGGGGGGTCGCGAAAAACTGTTTTTT. Its protein product is CASSRVGGREKLFF. Variable domain in full (rest from reference TRBV7-9 and TRBJ1-4): DTGVSQNPRHKITKRGQNVTFRCDPISEHNRLYWYRQTLGQGPEFLTYFQNEAQLEKSRLLSDRFSAERPKGSFSTLEIQRTEQGDSAMYLCASSRVGGREKLFFGSGTQLSVL.

This clonotype was recorded many times. The rearrangement uses TRBV11-2 and TRBJ2-3; 9 nucleotides match TRBD2. The CDR3 consists of 17 residues. V shed 2 bases and J 5 bases; nucleotides not matched to a gene: 11. In germline, CDR1 is SGHAT, CDR2 FQNNGV. This chain's CDR3 is CASSLRPGLAGKDTQYF. Here the CDR3 DNA reads TGTGCCAGCAGCTTACGCCCCGGGCTAGCGGGGAAAGATACGCAGTATTTT.

Regarding this clonotype: This may stem from a read error, because a much larger clone lies one nucleotide away. The gene calls are TRBV7-9 and TRBJ2-1, with TRBD2 as a possible D gene (6 bases). Germline V gene data show CDR1 as SEHNR and CDR2 as FQNEAQ (reference sequence). CDR3 length: 15 residues. CDR3: CASSPAGNRYNGQFF. The CDR3 nucleotides are TGTGCCAGCAGCCCCGCGGGGAATCGGTACAATGGGCAGTTCTTC.

This clonotype was seen at least ten times. The chain couples TRBV20-1 to TRBJ2-5; the match to TRBD2 covers 8 bases. The CDR3 totals 14 residues. Germline loops: CDR1 DFQATT, CDR2 SNEGSKA (reference sequence). V lost 6 bases, J lost 5 bases, and 11 bases stayed unmatched. CDR3: CSAGGGLGYETQYF. CDR3 DNA sequence: TGCAGTGCCGGCGGGGGGCTTGGTTATGAGACCCAGTACTTC.

This clonotype has ten or more counts. The chain has TRBV7-9 and TRBJ2-1; the D gene could be TRBD1 or TRBD2 (6 bases each). CDR1 and CDR2 from the germline V gene are SEHNR and FQNEAQ (reference sequence). The V end lost 4 bases, the J end lost 6 bases, and 13 bases lay between the germline ends. The length of the CDR3 is 14 residues. CDR3 protein: CASSSGASGNEQFF. The CDR3 DNA follows: TGTGCCAGCAGCTCGGGGGCCTCGGGCAATGAGCAGTTCTTC.

This clonotype was picked up many times. The genes are TRBV5-1 and TRBJ2-3; TRBD1 matches at 9 bases. CDR1 and CDR2 (germline): SGHRS, YFSETQ. With V trimmed by 2 bases and J by 4 bases, 2 bases remained unmatched. The CDR3 is 14 residues long. The CDR3 here is CASSLTGGADTQYF. The CDR3 DNA reads as TGCGCCAGCAGCTTAACAGGGGGCGCAGATACGCAGTATTTT.

This clonotype showed up many times. This sequence joins TRBV11-2 and TRBJ2-1; no firm D call. V was shortened by 1 base and J by 9 bases, with 13 bases between the two germline ends. This CDR3 comprises 14 residues. The V gene's germline CDR1 is SGHAT and CDR2 FQNNGV. Written as DNA, the CDR3 is TGTGCCAGCAGCTTAGGGTTTGCGAGGAGTGAGCAGTTCTTC. The encoded protein is CASSLGFARSEQFF.

This clonotype appeared a single time. The chain couples TRBV12-3 or TRBV12-4 to TRBJ2-3; 8 nucleotides match TRBD1. V was clipped by 5 bases and J by 13 bases; unmatched bases: 17. The CDR3 is 15 residues long. The DNA of the CDR3 is TGTGCCAGCAGTCCCCGGACAGGGCGAGCAGATATGGAGTATTTT. Protein product: CASSPRTGRADMEYF.

In regard to this clonotype: The junction differs from germline at one of its ends, possibly a read error. The CDR3 loop is CAITERLVVGNEQYF. As DNA, the CDR3 is TGTGCCATCACTGAGCGCTTAGTAGTCGGGAATGAGCAGTACTTC. The rearrangement uses TRBV10-3 and TRBJ2-1, with a possible D match to TRBD2 (5 bases). The DNA matches TRBJ2-7 better at its end, which makes the J call doubtful. CDR1 is ENHRY and CDR2 is SYGVKD in the germline V gene. The CDR3 totals 15 residues.

In its sample, this clonotype was seen many times. Relative to the germline gene, one junction end is altered; a read error may explain this. The J gene is TRBJ2-5, the V gene TRBV27; D is undetermined. This CDR3 has 11 residues. Germline V gene lookup returns CDR1 MNHEY and CDR2 SMNVEV (reference sequence). The CDR3 sequence is CASRTGETQYF. CDR3 sequence (DNA): TGCGCCAGCAGGACGGGAGAGACCCAGTACTTC.

The gene calls are TRBV11-2 and TRBJ2-2; 7 positions agree with TRBD1. CDR1 is SGHAT, CDR2 FQNNGV, per germline. The CDR3 runs 17 residues. V lost 7 bases and J lost 4; bases outside the gene matches: 15. The CDR3 spells CASTHQGVIESTGELFF. In nucleotides, the CDR3 is TGTGCCAGCACTCATCAGGGGGTAATAGAGAGCACCGGGGAGCTGTTTTTT.

This clonotype was picked up many times. The chain links TRBV6-6 to TRBJ1-6; no firm D call. Trimming left V 6 bases short and J 10 bases short, with 16 bases between. Germline values: CDR1 MNHNY, CDR2 SVGAGI (reference sequence). The CDR3 length is 14 residues. The CDR3 DNA reads TGTGCCAGCAGCCCCGACGCAGGAATCTCACCCCTCCACTTT. As protein: CASSPDAGISPLHF.

At least ten counts were recorded for this clonotype. The rearrangement links TRBV7-9 to TRBJ2-5, with D tentatively TRBD2 (6 bases). The CDR3 consists of 13 residues. Germline V gene data show CDR1 as SEHNR and CDR2 as FQNEAQ (reference sequence). V was pared by 6 bases and J by 5 bases, with 13 bases between. CDR3 in amino acids: CASSFVRGETQYF. CDR3 coding DNA: TGTGCCAGCAGTTTCGTCCGGGGGGAGACCCAGTACTTC.

This clonotype turned up a few times. The genes are TRBV6-1 and TRBJ1-5; D remains unclear. V lost 6 bases to trimming and J lost 5 bases, with 11 bases between them. The CDR3 has 13 residues. CDR1 and CDR2 (germline): MNHNS, SASEGT. Here the CDR3 reads CASSGAWDQPQHF. The CDR3, as DNA: TGTGCCAGCAGCGGAGCATGGGATCAGCCCCAGCATTTT.

This chain joins TRBV27 and TRBJ1-2; 7 positions match TRBD1. The CDR3 is made up of 15 amino acids. Germline V lookup: CDR1 MNHEY, CDR2 SMNVEV (reference sequence). V dropped 9 bases and J dropped 2; count of bases not matched to a gene: 12. CDR3 in amino acids: CASKSQGVSNYGYTF. In DNA form, the CDR3 reads TGTGCCAGTAAATCTCAGGGGGTGAGCAACTATGGCTACACCTTC.

This clonotype has a handful of counts. The V call is TRBV20-1, the J call TRBJ2-3, with 9 nucleotides matching TRBD2. The CDR3 extends over 15 amino acids. CDR1 DFQATT and CDR2 SNEGSKA come from the germline V gene (reference sequence). The trim removed 5 bases at V and 4 bases at J, leaving 10 bases unmatched. CDR3 amino acids: CSAPLRGGAADTQYF. The DNA of the CDR3 is TGCAGTGCTCCCCTCCGCGGGGGGGCGGCAGATACGCAGTATTTT.

The chain employs TRBV24-1 and TRBJ2-3; D is possibly TRBD2 (6 bases). Trimming took 3 bases from V and 4 from J, leaving 7 bases between them. This CDR3 comprises 13 residues. CDR1 is KGHDR and CDR2 is SFDVKD in the germline V gene. The CDR3 DNA sequence: TGTGCCACCAGTGATGGGGACTCAGATACGCAGTATTTT. This codes for CATSDGDSDTQYF.

This chain uses TRBV6-2 or TRBV6-3 with TRBJ2-2; TRBD1 or TRBD2 may be the D gene (5 bases each). Trimming left V 7 bases short and J 4 bases short, with 10 bases between. This CDR3 is 13 amino acids long. The germline V gene has CDR1 MNHEY and CDR2 SVGEGT. The DNA for the CDR3 is TGTGCCAGCACTAAGAGGGGCACCGGGGAGCTGTTTTTT. Its protein is CASTKRGTGELFF.

Ten or more counts support this clonotype. The chain links TRBV7-2 to TRBJ2-3, with 12 bases aligning to TRBD2. J gave up 4 bases and V 2 bases, and 7 bases lay outside the gene matches. The CDR3 has 17 residues. From germline, CDR1 is SGHTA and CDR2 FQGNSA. The DNA of the CDR3 is TGTGCCAGCAGCTTACACCGACTAGCGGGGGAATCAGATACGCAGTATTTT. Protein sequence: CASSLHRLAGESDTQYF.